The clone carrying this TCR beta chain was recorded only once. Germline and junction disagree at one end, which may indicate a read error. Germline V gene lookup returns CDR1 DFQATT and CDR2 SNEGSKA (reference sequence). The CDR3 consists of 11 residues. PCR used 60 Vbeta primers and 13 Jbeta primers. Produced via immunoSEQ multiplex PCR; TCRdb's table is partial and in-frame only. The repertoire holds 160,000 or so clones, roughly 82% seen once, with roughly a tenth in the top ten. The data belong to a study of cytomegalovirus exposure and HLA in healthy donors. Sequenced sample: PBMCs. This TCR was sampled from a man aged 50-60 years in good health and CMV-seropositive. The chain uses TRBV20-1 and TRBJ2-4; D is possibly TRBD2 (5 bases). The CDR3 DNA reads as TGCAGTGCGAGGGCCAAAAACAGTCAGTACTTC. It specifies CSARAKNSQYF.